These 7 T cell receptor beta chains share one sample of origin, sequenced in a study of CD8 T cells in ankylosing spondylitis. Notes on the study in general: Blood from ankylosing spondylitis patients appeared to carry a characteristic roughly 8-variant TCR beta motif.

One entry per CDR3 protein results from TCRdb running MiXCR on the 5' RACE reads. The sample has some 220,000 distinct CDR3 sequences, 6% to 8% seen once; the top ten hold more than 13%. No antigen has been assigned to these receptors. Sequencing input: blood, either unsorted or a sorted T cell fraction (not recorded which). All receptors come from a male donor with ankylosing spondylitis.

This clonotype was seen at least ten times. The V call is TRBV19, the J call TRBJ2-1; 7 bases agree with TRBD2. Trimming removed 5 bases from V and 7 bases from J; junction bases left unmatched: 2. The V gene's germline CDR1 is LNHDA and CDR2 SQIVND (reference sequence). The CDR3 loop spans 12 amino acids. CDR3: CASSGGGNEQFF. The CDR3 DNA reads as TGTGCCAGTAGTGGGGGGGGGAATGAGCAGTTCTTC.

This clonotype was detected many times. The chain is built from TRBV9 and TRBJ2-7; 11 bases are a match to TRBD2. Per germline, CDR1 SGDLS and CDR2 YYNGEE. Trimming removed 0 bases from V and 5 bases from J; junction bases left unmatched: 7. This CDR3 spans 16 amino acids. This CDR3 reads CASSVASSGGFNEQYF. As DNA, the CDR3 is TGTGCCAGCAGCGTAGCTTCTAGCGGGGGGTTCAACGAGCAGTACTTC.

This clonotype was recorded many times. The gene calls are TRBV28 and TRBJ2-7; D uncertain. Germline-derived CDR1 and CDR2 are MDHEN and SYDVKM. This CDR3 region has 11 residues. The V end lost 3 bases, the J end lost 6 bases, and 6 bases lay between the germline ends. The CDR3 DNA follows: TGTGCCAGCAGTTTTATGGGCGAGCAGTACTTC. Translation: CASSFMGEQYF.

At least ten counts were recorded for this clonotype. The gene calls are TRBV28 and TRBJ2-7, with TRBD1 matching over 7 bases. This CDR3 comprises 15 residues. Looked up from germline, CDR1 is MDHEN and CDR2 is SYDVKM. V lost 2 bases, J lost 4 bases, and 8 bases stayed unmatched. DNA of the CDR3: TGTGCCAGCAGTTTAAGACGAGACAGGGTTTACGAGCAGTACTTC. Translating it yields CASSLRRDRVYEQYF.

This clonotype was counted only a few times. The chain has TRBV4-2 and TRBJ2-7, with 10 positions matching TRBD1. V lost 0 bases and J lost 2; bases outside the gene matches: 7. Germline-derived CDR1 and CDR2 are LGHNA and YNFKEQ. The CDR3 spans 17 residues. This CDR3 reads CASSQEDLGQGTYEQYF. The CDR3 DNA is TGTGCCAGCAGCCAAGAAGATTTGGGACAGGGGACCTACGAGCAGTACTTC.

This clonotype was seen at least ten times. The chain employs TRBV12-5 and TRBJ1-5, with no clear D. Germline CDR1 reads LGHNT; CDR2 reads FRNRAP. This CDR3 region has 13 residues. The germline V and J ends were trimmed by 2 bases and 1 base, with 3 bases remaining between them. The CDR3 spells CASGLHSNQPQHF. The CDR3 bases are TGTGCTAGTGGTTTGCACAGCAATCAGCCCCAGCATTTT.

This clonotype has at least ten counts. This chain links TRBV15 with TRBJ2-1, with D hard to call. The CDR3 extends over 14 amino acids. Germline values: CDR1 LNHNV, CDR2 YYDKDF (reference sequence). Trimming took 4 bases from V and 0 from J, leaving 7 bases between them. CDR3 bases: TGTGCCACCAGCATAGGGTCCTCCTACAATGAGCAGTTCTTC. This sequence encodes CATSIGSSYNEQFF. The whole variable domain, filled in from reference TRBV15 and TRBJ2-1, reads DAMVIQNPRYQVTQFGKPVTLSCSQTLNHNVMYWYQQKSSQAPKLLFHYYDKDFNNEADTPDNFQSRRPNTSFCFLDIRSPGLGDTAMYLCATSIGSSYNEQFFGPGTRLTVL.